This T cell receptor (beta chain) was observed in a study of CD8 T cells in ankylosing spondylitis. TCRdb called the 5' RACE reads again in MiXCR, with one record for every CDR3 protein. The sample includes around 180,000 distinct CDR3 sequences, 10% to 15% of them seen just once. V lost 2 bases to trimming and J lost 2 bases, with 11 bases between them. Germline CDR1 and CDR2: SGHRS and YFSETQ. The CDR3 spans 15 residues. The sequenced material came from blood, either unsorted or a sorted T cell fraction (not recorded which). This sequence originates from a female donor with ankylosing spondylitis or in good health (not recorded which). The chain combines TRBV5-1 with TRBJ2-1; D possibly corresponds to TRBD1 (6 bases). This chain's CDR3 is CASSLPGVTYNEQFF. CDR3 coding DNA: TGCGCCAGCAGCTTACCAGGGGTGACCTACAATGAGCAGTTCTTC.